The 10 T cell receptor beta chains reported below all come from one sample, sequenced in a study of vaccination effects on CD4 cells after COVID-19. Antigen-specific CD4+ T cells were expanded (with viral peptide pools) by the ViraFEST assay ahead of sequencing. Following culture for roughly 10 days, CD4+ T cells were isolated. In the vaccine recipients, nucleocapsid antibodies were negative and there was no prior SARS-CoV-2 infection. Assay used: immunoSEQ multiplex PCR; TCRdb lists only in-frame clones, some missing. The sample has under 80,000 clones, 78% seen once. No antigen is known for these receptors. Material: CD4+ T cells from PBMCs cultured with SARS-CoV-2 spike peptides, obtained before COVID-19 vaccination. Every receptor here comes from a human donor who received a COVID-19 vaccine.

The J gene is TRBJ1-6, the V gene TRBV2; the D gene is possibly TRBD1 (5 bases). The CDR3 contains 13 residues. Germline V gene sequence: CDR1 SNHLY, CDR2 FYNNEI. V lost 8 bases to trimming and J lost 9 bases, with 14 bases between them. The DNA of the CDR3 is TGTGCCAGCTTAGGGACTGTAGGTTCACCCCTCCACTTT. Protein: CASLGTVGSPLHF.

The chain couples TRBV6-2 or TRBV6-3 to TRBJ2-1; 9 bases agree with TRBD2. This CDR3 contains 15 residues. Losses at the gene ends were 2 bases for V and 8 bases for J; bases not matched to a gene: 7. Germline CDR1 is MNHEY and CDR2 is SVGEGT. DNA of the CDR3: TGTGCCAGCAGTTACCGGCGGGGGGGCGGCTATGAGCAGTTCTTC. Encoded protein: CASSYRRGGGYEQFF.

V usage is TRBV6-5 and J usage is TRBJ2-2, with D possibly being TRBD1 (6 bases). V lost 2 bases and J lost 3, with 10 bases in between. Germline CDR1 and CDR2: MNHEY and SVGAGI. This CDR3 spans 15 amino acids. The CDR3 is CASSYRAGDTGELFF. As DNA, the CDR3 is TGTGCCAGCAGTTACCGGGCAGGGGACACCGGGGAGCTGTTTTTT.

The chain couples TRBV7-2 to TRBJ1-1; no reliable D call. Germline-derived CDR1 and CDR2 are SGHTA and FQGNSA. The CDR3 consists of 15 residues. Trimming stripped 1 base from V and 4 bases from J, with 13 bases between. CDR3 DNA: TGTGCCAGCAGCTTAGATACGGTCAGGTCCACTGAAGCTTTCTTT. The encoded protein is CASSLDTVRSTEAFF.

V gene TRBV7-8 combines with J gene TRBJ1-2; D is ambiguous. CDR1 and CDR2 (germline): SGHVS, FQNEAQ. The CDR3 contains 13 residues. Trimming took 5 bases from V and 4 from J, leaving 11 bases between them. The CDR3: CASSPTRFYGYTF. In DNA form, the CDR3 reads TGTGCCAGCAGCCCAACGCGCTTCTATGGCTACACCTTC.

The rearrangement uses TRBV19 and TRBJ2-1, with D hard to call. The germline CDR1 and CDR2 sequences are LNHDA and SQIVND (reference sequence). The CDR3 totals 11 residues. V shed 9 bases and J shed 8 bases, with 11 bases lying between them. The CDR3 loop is CASSLGYEQFF. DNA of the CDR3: TGTGCCAGCAGCCTAGGGTATGAGCAGTTCTTC.

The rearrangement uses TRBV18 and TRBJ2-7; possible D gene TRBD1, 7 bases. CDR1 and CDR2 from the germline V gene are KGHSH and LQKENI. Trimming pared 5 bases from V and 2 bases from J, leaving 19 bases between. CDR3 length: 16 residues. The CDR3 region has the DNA TGTGCCAGCTCAGTAGGAGGGACAGTAGGTACCTACGAGCAGTACGTC. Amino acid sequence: CASSVGGTVGTYEQYV.

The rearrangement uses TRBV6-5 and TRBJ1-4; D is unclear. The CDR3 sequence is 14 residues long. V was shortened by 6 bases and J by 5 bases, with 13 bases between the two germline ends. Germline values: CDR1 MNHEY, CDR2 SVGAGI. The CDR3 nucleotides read TGTGCCAGCAGCGCCGTGAATCGAAATGAAAAACTGTTTTTT. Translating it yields CASSAVNRNEKLFF.

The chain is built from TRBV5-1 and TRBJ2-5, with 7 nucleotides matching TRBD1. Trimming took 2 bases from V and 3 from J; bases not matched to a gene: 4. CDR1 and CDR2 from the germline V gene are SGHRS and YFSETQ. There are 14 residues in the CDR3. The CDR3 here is CASSLQGIEETQYF. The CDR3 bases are TGCGCCAGCAGCTTACAGGGGATTGAAGAGACCCAGTACTTC. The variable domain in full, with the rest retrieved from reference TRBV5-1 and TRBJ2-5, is KAGVTQTPRYLIKTRGQQVTLSCSPISGHRSVSWYQQTPGQGLQFLFEYFSETQRNKGNFPGRFSGRQFSNSRSEMNVSTLELGDSALYLCASSLQGIEETQYFGPGTRLLVL.

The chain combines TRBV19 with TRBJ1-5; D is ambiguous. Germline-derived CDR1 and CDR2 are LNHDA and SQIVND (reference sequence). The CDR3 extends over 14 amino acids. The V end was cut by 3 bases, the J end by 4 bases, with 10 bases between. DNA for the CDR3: TGTGCCAGTAGTATGGACCTGCAGAATCAGCCCCAGCATTTT. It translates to CASSMDLQNQPQHF.